This TCR beta chain is drawn from a study of T cell changes during pregnancy in multiple sclerosis. This table comes from immunoSEQ multiplex PCR, and its TCRdb copy is limited to in-frame clones, with some not included. The data show 80,000 to 95,000 clones, 85% to 95% seen once. The V gene lost 0 bases and the J gene lost 4 bases, with 10 bases spanning the gap. This CDR3 comprises 14 residues. Germline CDR1 is MGHRA and CDR2 is YSYEKL. The TCR originated in a female donor in good health, enrolled as a control in a pregnancy study. The sequences come from peripheral blood, collected in the third trimester of pregnancy. The J gene is TRBJ2-7, the V gene TRBV4-1, with a possible D match to TRBD1 (6 bases). CDR3 residues: CASSQDLGGYEQYF. As DNA, the CDR3 is TGCGCCAGCAGCCAAGATCTAGGGGGTTACGAGCAGTACTTC.